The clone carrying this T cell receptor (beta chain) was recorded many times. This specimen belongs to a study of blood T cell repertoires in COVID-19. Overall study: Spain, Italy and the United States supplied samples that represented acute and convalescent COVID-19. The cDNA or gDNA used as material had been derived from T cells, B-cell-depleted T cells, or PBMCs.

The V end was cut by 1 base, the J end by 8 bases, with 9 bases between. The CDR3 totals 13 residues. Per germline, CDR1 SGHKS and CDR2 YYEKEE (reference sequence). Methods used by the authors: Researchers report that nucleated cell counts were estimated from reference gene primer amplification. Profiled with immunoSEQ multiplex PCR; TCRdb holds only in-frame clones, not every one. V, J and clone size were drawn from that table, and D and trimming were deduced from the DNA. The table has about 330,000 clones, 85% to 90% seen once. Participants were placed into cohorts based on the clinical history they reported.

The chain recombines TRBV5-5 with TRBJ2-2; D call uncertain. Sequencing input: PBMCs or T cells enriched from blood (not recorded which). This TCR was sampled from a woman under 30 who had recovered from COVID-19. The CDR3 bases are TGTGCCAGCAGCTTGTTCGATCGGGGGGAGCTGTTTTTT. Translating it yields CASSLFDRGELFF.